Only a few counts were recorded for the clone carrying this T cell receptor (beta chain). From germline, CDR1 is MDHEN and CDR2 SYDVKM. With 6 bases clipped from V and 1 base from J, the junction kept 4 bases outside the gene matches. The CDR3 is 14 amino acids. The library protocol tagged individual cDNA molecules with unique molecular identifiers. TCRdb processed the 5' RACE reads anew with MiXCR; each CDR3 protein has one entry. The sample lists about 39,000 distinct CDR3 sequences; approximately 6% were seen once. This record belongs to a study of early T cells in non-severe SARS-CoV-2 infection. The source material was whole blood, sampled at baseline. V is TRBV28 and J is TRBJ2-7; 9 bases align to TRBD2. The origin of this receptor is an adult who was a healthcare worker with PCR-confirmed SARS-CoV-2 infection or an uninfected control (not recorded which). CDR3 in amino acids: CASRGGGVSYEQYF. The CDR3 region has the DNA TGTGCCAGCAGAGGCGGGGGGGTATCCTACGAGCAGTACTTC.